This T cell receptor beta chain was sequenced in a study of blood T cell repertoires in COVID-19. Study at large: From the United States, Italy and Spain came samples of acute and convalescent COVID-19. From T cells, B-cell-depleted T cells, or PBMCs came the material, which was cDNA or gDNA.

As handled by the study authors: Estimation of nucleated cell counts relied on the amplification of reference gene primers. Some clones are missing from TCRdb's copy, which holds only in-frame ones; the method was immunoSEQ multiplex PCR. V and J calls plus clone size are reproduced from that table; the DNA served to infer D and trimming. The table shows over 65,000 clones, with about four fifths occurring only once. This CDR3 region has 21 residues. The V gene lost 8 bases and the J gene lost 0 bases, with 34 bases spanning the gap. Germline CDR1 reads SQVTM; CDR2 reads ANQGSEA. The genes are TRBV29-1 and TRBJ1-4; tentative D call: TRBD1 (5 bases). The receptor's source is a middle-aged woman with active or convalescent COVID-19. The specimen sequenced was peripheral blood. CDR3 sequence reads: CSLGRGGGHLTHLATNEKLFF. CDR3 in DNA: TGCAGCCTTGGGCGGGGTGGAGGACACCTAACTCATCTTGCAACTAATGAAAAACTGTTTTTT.